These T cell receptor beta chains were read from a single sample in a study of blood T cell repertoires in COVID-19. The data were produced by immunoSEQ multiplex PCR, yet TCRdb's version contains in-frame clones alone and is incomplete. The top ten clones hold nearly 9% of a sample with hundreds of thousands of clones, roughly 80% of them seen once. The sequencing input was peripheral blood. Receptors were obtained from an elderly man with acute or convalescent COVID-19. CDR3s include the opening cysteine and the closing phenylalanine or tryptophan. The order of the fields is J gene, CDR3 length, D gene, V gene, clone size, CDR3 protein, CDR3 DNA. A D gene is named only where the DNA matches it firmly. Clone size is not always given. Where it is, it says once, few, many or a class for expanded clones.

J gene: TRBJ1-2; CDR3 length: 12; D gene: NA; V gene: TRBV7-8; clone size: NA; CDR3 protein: CASSLNRGGYTF; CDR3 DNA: TGTGCCAGCAGCTTAAATCGAGGTGGCTACACCTTC
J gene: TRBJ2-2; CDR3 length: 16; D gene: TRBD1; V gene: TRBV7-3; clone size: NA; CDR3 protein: CASSLGQGAASGELFF; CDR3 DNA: TGTGCCAGCAGCTTAGGACAGGGGGCAGCCTCCGGGGAGCTGTTTTTT
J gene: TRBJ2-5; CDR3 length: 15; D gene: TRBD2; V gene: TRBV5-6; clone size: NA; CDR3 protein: CASSRLAANQETQYF; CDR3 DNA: TGTGCCAGCAGCCGACTAGCGGCTAACCAAGAGACCCAGTACTTC
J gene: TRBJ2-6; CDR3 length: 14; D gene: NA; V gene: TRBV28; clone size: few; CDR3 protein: CAIPGDSGANVLTF; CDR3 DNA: TGTGCCATCCCCGGGGACTCTGGGGCCAACGTCCTGACTTTC
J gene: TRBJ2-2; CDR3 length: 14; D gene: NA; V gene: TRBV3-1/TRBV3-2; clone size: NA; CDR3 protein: CASSQAPNTGELFF; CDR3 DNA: TGTGCCAGCAGCCAAGCTCCGAACACCGGGGAGCTGTTTTTT
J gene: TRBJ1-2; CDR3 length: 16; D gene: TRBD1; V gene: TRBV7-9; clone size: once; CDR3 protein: CASSSGDRGLSYGYTF; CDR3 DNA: TGTGCCAGCAGCTCCGGCGACAGGGGGCTTAGCTATGGCTACACCTTC
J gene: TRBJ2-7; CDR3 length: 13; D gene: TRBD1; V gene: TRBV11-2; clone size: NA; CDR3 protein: CASSSDRVYEQYF; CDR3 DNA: TGTGCCAGCAGTTCGGACAGGGTCTACGAGCAGTACTTC
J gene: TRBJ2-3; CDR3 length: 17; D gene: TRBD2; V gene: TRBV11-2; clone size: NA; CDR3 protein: CASSDGAGGPSTDTQYF; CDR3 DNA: TGTGCCAGCAGCGACGGGGCGGGGGGTCCTAGCACAGATACGCAGTATTTT
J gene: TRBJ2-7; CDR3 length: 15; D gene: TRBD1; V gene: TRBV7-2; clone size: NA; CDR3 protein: CASSLGPDRAYEQYF; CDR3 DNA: TGTGCCAGCAGCTTAGGCCCCGACAGGGCCTACGAGCAGTACTTC
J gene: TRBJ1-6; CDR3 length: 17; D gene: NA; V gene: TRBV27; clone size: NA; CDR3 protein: CASSLSSNTGGNSPLHF; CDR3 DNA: TGTGCCAGCAGTTTATCGTCAAATACCGGGGGAAATTCACCCCTCCACTTT
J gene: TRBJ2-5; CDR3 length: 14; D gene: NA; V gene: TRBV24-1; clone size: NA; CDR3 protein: CATSDPRQVETQYF; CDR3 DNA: TGTGCCACCAGTGATCCCCGACAGGTTGAGACCCAGTACTTC
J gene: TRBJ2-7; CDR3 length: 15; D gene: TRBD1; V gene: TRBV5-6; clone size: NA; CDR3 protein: CASSLRGTGGYEQYF; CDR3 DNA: TGTGCCAGCAGCTTAAGAGGGACAGGGGGCTACGAGCAGTACTTC
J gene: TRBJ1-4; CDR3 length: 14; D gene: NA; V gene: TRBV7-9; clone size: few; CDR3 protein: CASSFQQGNEKLFF; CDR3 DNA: TGTGCCAGCAGCTTTCAACAGGGTAATGAAAAACTGTTTTTT
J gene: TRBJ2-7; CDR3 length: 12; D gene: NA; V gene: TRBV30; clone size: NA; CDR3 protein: CAWSKGSYEQYF; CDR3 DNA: TGTGCCTGGAGTAAGGGGTCCTACGAGCAGTACTTC
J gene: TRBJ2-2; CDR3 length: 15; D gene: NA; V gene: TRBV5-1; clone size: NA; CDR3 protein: CASGRREANTGELFF; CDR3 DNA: TGCGCCAGCGGAAGGAGGGAGGCGAACACCGGGGAGCTGTTTTTT
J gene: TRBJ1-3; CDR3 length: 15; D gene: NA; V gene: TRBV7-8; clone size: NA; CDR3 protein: CASSLAQGSGNTIYF; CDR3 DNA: TGTGCCAGCAGCTTAGCACAGGGCTCTGGAAACACCATATATTTT
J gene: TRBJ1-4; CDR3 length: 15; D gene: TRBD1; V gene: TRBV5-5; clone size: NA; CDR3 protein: CASSVQGVTNEKLFF; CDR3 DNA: TGTGCCAGCAGCGTGCAGGGGGTGACTAATGAAAAACTGTTTTTT
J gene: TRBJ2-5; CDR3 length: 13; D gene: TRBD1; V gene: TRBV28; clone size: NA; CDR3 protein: CASSHRGQETQYF; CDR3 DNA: TGTGCCAGCAGCCACAGGGGGCAGGAGACCCAGTACTTC
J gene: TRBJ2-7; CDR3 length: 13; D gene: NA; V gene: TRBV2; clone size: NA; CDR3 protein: CATRQEHSYEQYF; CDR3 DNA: TGTGCCACCCGACAGGAGCACTCCTACGAGCAGTACTTC
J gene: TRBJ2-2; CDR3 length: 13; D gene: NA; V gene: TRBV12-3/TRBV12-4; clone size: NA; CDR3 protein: CANSRGQTGELFF; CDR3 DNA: TGTGCCAACAGCAGGGGCCAGACCGGGGAGCTGTTTTTT
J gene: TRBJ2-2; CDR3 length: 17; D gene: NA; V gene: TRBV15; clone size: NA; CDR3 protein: CATSRDLWQFKTGELFF; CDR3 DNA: TGTGCCACCAGCAGAGATCTCTGGCAGTTTAAGACCGGGGAGCTGTTTTTT
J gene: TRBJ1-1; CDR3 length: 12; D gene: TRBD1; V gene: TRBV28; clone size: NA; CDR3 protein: CASSLRDRGAFF; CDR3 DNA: TGTGCCAGCAGTCTCCGGGACAGGGGAGCTTTCTTT
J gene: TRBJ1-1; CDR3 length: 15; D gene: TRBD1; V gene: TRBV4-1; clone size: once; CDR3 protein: CASSQKPGTAIEAFF; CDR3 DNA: TGCGCCAGCAGCCAAAAGCCTGGGACAGCAATAGAAGCTTTCTTT
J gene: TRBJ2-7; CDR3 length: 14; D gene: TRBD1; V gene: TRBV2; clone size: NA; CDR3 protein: CARGTGGKTYEQYF; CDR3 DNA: TGTGCCAGGGGGACAGGGGGAAAAACCTACGAGCAGTACTTC
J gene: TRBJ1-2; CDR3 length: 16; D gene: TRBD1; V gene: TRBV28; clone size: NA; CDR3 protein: CASRGSDRGRVYGYTF; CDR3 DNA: TGTGCCAGCAGGGGGTCTGACAGGGGGCGCGTCTATGGCTACACCTTC